This T cell receptor beta chain was obtained from a study of PD-1 blockade in mismatch repair-deficient tumors. The protocol was immunoSEQ multiplex PCR, while the TCRdb copy is restricted to in-frame clones and leaves out a portion. The table records about 14,000 clones, 84% of them present only once. TCR sequencing covered a few patients who responded to pembrolizumab. Sequenced material: PBMCs, taken around 15 weeks after starting pembrolizumab. The sequence came from an adult with mismatch repair-deficient cancer.

CDR3 protein: CASSVLETQYF. The CDR3 coding sequence is TGTGCCAGCAGTGTATTGGAGACCCAGTACTTC. The chain uses TRBV6-1 and TRBJ2-5, with unresolved D. The CDR3 runs 11 residues. CDR1 and CDR2 (germline): MNHNS, SASEGT. Trimming took off 4 bases at V and 5 bases at J, with 5 bases between the two ends.